What follows are 12 T cell receptor beta chains derived from one specimen sequenced in a study of identical twins. TCRdb reprocessed the 5' RACE reads via MiXCR and lists one record per CDR3 protein. The profile covers approximately 500,000 distinct CDR3 sequences, with approximately 25% appearing a single time and roughly 2.8% taken by the ten largest. The sample was also reused in another study, on T cells expressing NK-cell markers.

Material: CD4+ T cells sorted from blood. The source is a woman aged 18-29 years in good health.

The rearrangement uses TRBV5-6 and TRBJ1-1, with a tentative D call TRBD1 (5 bases). Germline CDR1 SGHDT, CDR2 YYEEEE. The V end was cut by 1 base, the J end by 0 bases, with 16 bases between. This CDR3 has 17 residues. CDR3 DNA: TGTGCCAGCAGCTTGTGGTGGCAGGGCGGGATGAACACTGAAGCTTTCTTT. It encodes CASSLWWQGGMNTEAFF.

Points on this clonotype: Likely a read error: the CDR3 ends without its conserved phenylalanine or tryptophan. The limits of the CDR3 on the DNA are not certain, so only TCRdb's listed CDR3 is given. This chain uses TRBV3-1 with TRBJ2-7; TRBD2 is the table's D call and was not checked against the DNA. Germline V gene lookup returns CDR1 LGHDT and CDR2 YNNKEL (reference sequence). From its first to its last residue, the CDR3 has 10 amino acids. The CDR3 loop is CASSQERRGG.

The chain couples TRBV7-2 to TRBJ2-5; 7 nucleotides align to TRBD1. CDR1 and CDR2 from the germline V gene are SGHTA and FQGNSA. This CDR3 spans 16 amino acids. The junction had 9 bases not matched to a gene; V was cut back by 3 bases and J by 2 bases. The DNA of the CDR3 is TGTGCCAGCAGCTTCTACGGGACAGCTAGTCAAGAGACCCAGTACTTC. Translating gives CASSFYGTASQETQYF. Full variable domain (rest looked up from reference TRBV7-2 and TRBJ2-5): GAGVSQSPSNKVTEKGKDVELRCDPISGHTALYWYRQSLGQGLEFLIYFQGNSAPDKSGLPSDRFSAERTGGSVSTLTIQRTQQEDSAVYLCASSFYGTASQETQYFGPGTRLLVL.

The genes are TRBV3-1 and TRBJ2-2, with D hard to call. This CDR3 comprises 16 residues. Germline V gene sequence: CDR1 LGHDT, CDR2 YNNKEL (reference sequence). V was trimmed by 0 bases and J by 4 bases, leaving 12 bases between them. CDR3 in amino acids: CASSQDVGLRTGELFF. The CDR3 coding sequence is TGTGCCAGCAGCCAAGATGTGGGATTGCGCACCGGGGAGCTGTTTTTT.

The rearrangement joins TRBV5-1 to TRBJ2-5, with D unresolved. V was clipped by 7 bases and J by 4 bases, with 11 bases between them. CDR3 size: 12 residues. The germline V gene encodes CDR1 SGHRS and CDR2 YFSETQ. CDR3 DNA sequence: TGCGCCAGCTATGCCAAACCAGAGACCCAGTACTTC. This encodes CASYAKPETQYF.

The rearrangement uses TRBV29-1 and TRBJ2-5, with D perhaps TRBD2 (7 bases). Trimming took 7 bases from V and 5 from J, leaving 23 bases between them. The CDR3 has 15 residues. The germline V gene encodes CDR1 SQVTM and CDR2 ANQGSEA. CDR3 in DNA: TGCAGCGCTACGAGGACTAGTACGGGGGCGGAGACCCAGTACTTC. Translating it yields CSATRTSTGAETQYF.

This clonotype was seen ten or more times. This chain links TRBV5-1 with TRBJ2-5; 9 bases line up with TRBD2. CDR3 length equals 13 residues. Germline V gene data show CDR1 as SGHRS and CDR2 as YFSETQ. V shed 7 bases and J 5 bases; nucleotides not matched to a gene: 6. CDR3 residues: CASGTSIGETQYF. The CDR3, as DNA: TGCGCCAGCGGGACTAGCATCGGGGAGACCCAGTACTTC.

This clonotype has only a few counts. The J gene is TRBJ1-1, the V gene TRBV7-2; D is uncertain. This CDR3 comprises 11 residues. The germline V gene encodes CDR1 SGHTA and CDR2 FQGNSA. The V and J ends lost 5 bases and 14 bases respectively, with 15 bases between them. The CDR3 region is CASSEQLHSFF. Written as DNA, the CDR3 is TGTGCCAGCAGCGAACAGCTGCACTCCTTCTTT. Supplemented by reference TRBV7-2 and TRBJ1-1, the full variable domain reads GAGVSQSPSNKVTEKGKDVELRCDPISGHTALYWYRQSLGQGLEFLIYFQGNSAPDKSGLPSDRFSAERTGGSVSTLTIQRTQQEDSAVYLCASSEQLHSFFGQGTRLTVV.

Comment on this clonotype: The junction departs from germline at one end; a sequencing error may be responsible. V usage is TRBV20-1 and J usage is TRBJ2-5; maybe TRBD2 (5 bases). The CDR3 has 12 residues. Germline V gene sequence: CDR1 DFQATT, CDR2 SNEGSKA (reference sequence). The CDR3 sequence: CSSRAGGQTQYF. Written as DNA, the CDR3 is TGCAGTTCTAGAGCTGGAGGACAGACCCAGTACTTC.

The sample holds a few counts of this clonotype. The chain employs TRBV12-3 or TRBV12-4 and TRBJ2-7, with 9 bases identical to TRBD1. This CDR3 region has 16 residues. The trim removed 4 bases at V and 2 bases at J, leaving 9 bases unmatched. CDR3 nucleotide sequence: TGTGCCAGCAGTTCCCGGGACAGGGCAATTCCCTACGAGCAGTACTTC. Its protein product is CASSSRDRAIPYEQYF.

The sample holds a few counts of this clonotype. The chain carries TRBV5-1 and TRBJ2-1; 13 nucleotides match TRBD2. The CDR3 covers 17 residues. Germline assignment: CDR1 SGHRS and CDR2 YFSETQ. Trimming took 2 bases from V and 3 from J; bases not matched to a gene: 5. DNA for the CDR3: TGCGCCAGCAGCTTAGGACTAGCGGGGGTTCTCTACAATGAGCAGTTCTTC. Translated, it gives CASSLGLAGVLYNEQFF.

This chain links TRBV5-1 with TRBJ2-3, with D perhaps TRBD1 (5 bases). Germline V gene sequence: CDR1 SGHRS, CDR2 YFSETQ. This CDR3 spans 14 amino acids. V dropped 4 bases and J dropped 2 bases, with 11 bases sitting between them. The DNA of the CDR3 is TGCGCCAGCAGCAAGGGGCCGTTCACAGATACGCAGTATTTT. The encoded protein is CASSKGPFTDTQYF.